This T cell receptor (beta chain) comes out of a study of T cells in Graves' hyperthyroidism and ophthalmopathy. General observations from the study: Through a model of 13 V-J features, ophthalmopathy was separated from stable hyperthyroidism.

Amplified TCR beta CDR3 regions came from RNA transcripts. Researchers ran a first-round RT-PCR on the TCR CDR3 using the HTBI primer set. TCRdb re-analysed the multiplex PCR reads in MiXCR, keeping a single row per CDR3 protein. The sample includes 530,000 or so distinct CDR3 sequences, under 20% seen only once; the top ten take 15% to 20%. This clonotype was detected ten times or more. Its antigen is undetermined. Germline loops: CDR1 MDHEN, CDR2 SYDVKM. The CDR3 has 15 residues. Trimming at V came to 3 bases and at J to 0 bases, leaving 4 bases not matched to a gene. The sequence was collected from a woman between 18 and 29 years old with Graves' ophthalmopathy. Sequencing input: blood. This chain uses TRBV28 with TRBJ2-7, with 8 nucleotides matching TRBD1. CDR3 amino acids: CASSLGRGPSYEQYF. CDR3 coding DNA: TGTGCCAGCAGTTTGGGCAGGGGGCCCTCCTACGAGCAGTACTTC.